This T cell receptor (beta chain) comes out of a study of chemoradiotherapy in HPV16-positive cancers. About the research overall: Candidate HPV-specific T-cell clones and common TCR motifs came from functional assays in a couple of HPV16-positive patients. Broader study findings: Candidate HPV-specific clones and E7-related TCR motifs grew in tumor during treatment. Better recurrence-free survival went with HPV-responsive T-cell expansion in HPV16-positive patients.

TCRdb's copy holds only in-frame clones and misses some; the assay was immunoSEQ multiplex PCR. The profile shows 65,000 to 80,000 clones, about nine tenths of them singletons. Repertoires were sampled repeatedly during chemoradiotherapy. This CDR3 is 16 amino acids long. From germline, CDR1 is SGHDT and CDR2 YYEEEE. V trimming: 0 bases; J trimming: 9 bases; junction bases outside the gene matches: 6. About this clone: Its antigen is unknown.

The TCR sequence derives from a human donor with HPV-associated anogenital cancer. V usage is TRBV5-6 and J usage is TRBJ1-6; 10 nucleotides align to TRBD1. Source: blood, taken from a patient who underwent chemoradiotherapy. This CDR3 reads CASSLARQGALSPLHF. The CDR3 region has the DNA TGTGCCAGCAGCTTGGCCCGACAGGGGGCGCTTTCACCCCTCCACTTT.